These 20 T cell receptor beta chains share one sample of origin, sequenced in a study of vaccination and CD4 T cells after COVID-19. Treatment noted: roughly 10-day PBMC culture with coronavirus spike peptide pools or control peptides (ViraFEST assay). For these TCRs, the target antigens are not known. Researchers used the Oncomine TCR Beta short-read assay to sequence DNA from cultured CD4+ T cells. TCRdb reprocessed the PCR reads with MiXCR, giving one entry per CDR3 protein. This sample yields approximately 16,000 distinct CDR3 sequences, of which just over 70% are seen a single time; 15% to 20% belongs to the top ten. Sequencing was performed on CD4+ T cells from blood, cultured in vitro. All receptors derive from a human donor who had recovered from COVID-19.

The chain links TRBV7-9 to TRBJ2-1, with 10 bases identical to TRBD1. The germline V gene has CDR1 SEHNR and CDR2 FQNEAQ (reference sequence). The J segment lost 3 bases and the V segment lost 6 bases, leaving 5 bases of the junction unmatched. There are 15 residues in the CDR3. The CDR3 is CASRVTGGFYNEQFF. The CDR3 DNA sequence: TGTGCCAGCAGGGTGACAGGGGGCTTCTACAATGAGCAGTTCTTC.

The rearrangement uses TRBV6-2 or TRBV6-3 and TRBJ1-2; TRBD1 is a possible D gene (5 bases). Germline-derived CDR1 and CDR2 are MNHEY and SVGEGT. V lost 2 bases and J 8 bases, leaving 6 bases between the germline ends. The CDR3 has 11 amino acids. The CDR3 nucleotides read TGTGCCAGCAGTTACGACAGCGGCTACACCTTC. Translated: CASSYDSGYTF.

The chain recombines TRBV6-1 with TRBJ1-5, with 9 bases identical to TRBD1. The junction had 4 bases not matched to a gene; V was cut back by 6 bases and J by 1 base. The CDR3 has 15 amino acids. In germline, CDR1 is MNHNS, CDR2 SASEGT. The CDR3, as DNA: TGTGCCAGCAGAAGACAGGGGGACAGCAATCAGCCCCAGCATTTT. Protein sequence: CASRRQGDSNQPQHF.

The rearrangement uses TRBV27 and TRBJ2-7, with unresolved D. The CDR3 totals 13 residues. The germline CDR1 and CDR2 sequences are MNHEY and SMNVEV (reference sequence). Trimming took 3 bases from V and 0 from J, leaving 6 bases between them. CDR3 in amino acids: CASSFASSYEQYF. The CDR3 coding sequence is TGTGCCAGCAGTTTTGCCAGCTCCTACGAGCAGTACTTC.

The rearrangement uses TRBV7-3 and TRBJ2-2; D not resolved. Germline CDR1 reads SGHTA; CDR2 reads FQGTGA. Trimming took 5 bases from V and 2 from J, leaving 9 bases between them. This CDR3 comprises 14 residues. In nucleotides, the CDR3 is TGTGCCAGCAGCCGATCAGGCAACACCGGGGAGCTGTTTTTT. This translates into CASSRSGNTGELFF.

This clonotype came up a few times. The V gene is TRBV6-2 or TRBV6-3, the J gene TRBJ1-1, with D perhaps matching TRBD1 (6 bases). V gave up 5 bases and J gave up 0 bases, with 16 bases separating them. CDR1 is MNHEY and CDR2 is SVGEGT in the germline V gene. This CDR3 has 16 amino acids. The CDR3 region is CASSTGQGSLNTEAFF. In DNA form, the CDR3 reads TGTGCCAGCAGTACCGGCCAGGGGTCCTTGAACACTGAAGCTTTCTTT.

J is TRBJ2-7 and V is TRBV11-3; 9 nucleotides line up with TRBD2. There are 14 residues in the CDR3. Germline values: CDR1 SGHNT, CDR2 YENEEA. J lost 7 bases, V lost 3 bases, and 7 bases had no gene match. CDR3 in DNA: TGTGCCAGCAGCTTGGGCGGGGGGGCGAGGGAGCAGTACTTC. Residues: CASSLGGGAREQYF.

The sample holds one count of this clonotype. The chain has TRBV20-1 and TRBJ1-1; no firm D call. The CDR3 runs 11 residues. The V end lost 6 bases, the J end lost 7 bases, and 12 bases lay between the germline ends. Germline V CDR1 and CDR2: DFQATT, SNEGSKA (reference sequence). The CDR3 nucleotides read TGCAGTGCACGAAGGGCTAATGAAGCTTTCTTT. Translated: CSARRANEAFF.

The chain is built from TRBV7-8 and TRBJ2-7, with D possibly being TRBD1 (6 bases). CDR3 size: 14 residues. Germline lookup yields CDR1 SGHVS and CDR2 FQNEAQ. Trimming shortened V by 5 bases and J by 0 bases, and 11 bases separated the two germline ends. The CDR3 bases are TGTGCCAGCAGCCGAGACAGGCCCTCCTACGAGCAGTACTTC. Translating it yields CASSRDRPSYEQYF.

This chain joins TRBV6-4 and TRBJ2-5, with 7 bases fitting TRBD1. V dropped 7 bases and J dropped 4; count of bases not matched to a gene: 6. The CDR3 has 13 amino acids. Germline values: CDR1 MRHNA, CDR2 SNTAGT. The chain's CDR3 is CASIDRDGETQYF. CDR3 in DNA: TGTGCCAGCATCGACAGGGATGGAGAGACCCAGTACTTC.

The chain has TRBV28 and TRBJ1-1; D is uncertain. V was trimmed by 5 bases and J by 3 bases, leaving 7 bases between them. CDR1 and CDR2 (germline): MDHEN, SYDVKM. The CDR3 extends over 12 amino acids. CDR3 coding DNA: TGTGCCAGCAGTGGGCCCCACACTGAAGCTTTCTTT. Protein: CASSGPHTEAFF.

J is TRBJ1-5 and V is TRBV27; D gene uncertain. This CDR3 is 14 amino acids long. Germline-derived CDR1 and CDR2 are MNHEY and SMNVEV (reference sequence). The V end lost 7 bases, the J end lost 7 bases, and 17 bases lay between the germline ends. In nucleotides, the CDR3 is TGTGCCAGCACGCCTCAAGGGCCGGGGCAGCCCCAGCATTTT. Its translation: CASTPQGPGQPQHF.

The rearrangement links TRBV5-8 to TRBJ2-3, with D perhaps matching TRBD1 (6 bases). Germline V CDR1 and CDR2: SGHTS, YDEGEE. V lost 4 bases and J 6 bases, leaving 9 bases between the germline ends. CDR3 length: 12 residues. CDR3 coding DNA: TGTGCCAGCAGCCCCACAGGGGATACGCAGTATTTT. It is translated as CASSPTGDTQYF.

This chain links TRBV20-1 with TRBJ1-2; no firm D call. Germline loops: CDR1 DFQATT, CDR2 SNEGSKA (reference sequence). V lost 4 bases to trimming and J lost 6 bases, with 12 bases between them. The CDR3 sequence is 12 residues long. In nucleotides, the CDR3 is TGCAGTGCTATCTACGGAAAAAATGGCTACACCTTC. Translating it yields CSAIYGKNGYTF.

The chain uses TRBV28 and TRBJ2-7; tentative D call: TRBD2 (5 bases). Germline V gene lookup returns CDR1 MDHEN and CDR2 SYDVKM. The CDR3 totals 13 residues. V was clipped by 3 bases and J by 2 bases, with 8 bases between them. CDR3 sequence (DNA): TGTGCCAGCAGTTTCTCCGGGACCTACGAGCAGTACTTC. This encodes CASSFSGTYEQYF.

This clonotype showed up just once. J is TRBJ1-2 and V is TRBV6-5; TRBD1 is a possible D gene (5 bases). Trimming removed 2 bases from V and 4 bases from J, with 8 bases in between. CDR1 and CDR2 from the germline V gene are MNHEY and SVGAGI. The CDR3 loop spans 13 amino acids. The CDR3 region is CASSYRGGYGYTF. CDR3 DNA: TGTGCCAGCAGTTACAGGGGAGGCTATGGCTACACCTTC.

This clonotype showed up just a few times. This rearrangement joins TRBV20-1 to TRBJ2-3; the match to TRBD2 covers 10 bases. Germline V CDR1 and CDR2: DFQATT, SNEGSKA (reference sequence). The V segment lost 7 bases and the J segment 1 base; nucleotides outside the gene matches: 8. The CDR3 sequence is 15 residues long. The chain's CDR3 is CSVITGTSGTDTQYF. The CDR3 nucleotides read TGCAGTGTTATTACCGGGACTAGCGGCACAGATACGCAGTATTTT.

This chain connects TRBV20-1 to TRBJ2-1; 9 positions agree with TRBD2. Germline V lookup: CDR1 DFQATT, CDR2 SNEGSKA (reference sequence). Losses at the gene ends were 3 bases for V and 4 bases for J; bases not matched to a gene: 4. CDR3 length: 14 residues. Here the CDR3 reads CSASDSGSYNEQFF. For the CDR3, the DNA is TGCAGTGCTAGTGATAGCGGGAGTTACAATGAGCAGTTCTTC.

The V call is TRBV7-2, the J call TRBJ1-2; unclear D gene. The CDR3 consists of 14 residues. Germline V CDR1 and CDR2: SGHTA, FQGNSA. The ends were cut back, 0 bases at V and 0 bases at J, with 5 bases in the middle. The CDR3 nucleotides are TGTGCCAGCAGCTTAGCAGGCACTAACTATGGCTACACCTTC. Translation gives CASSLAGTNYGYTF.

V gene TRBV28 combines with J gene TRBJ2-2; TRBD1 or TRBD2 may be the D gene (5 bases each). This CDR3 is built from 11 residues. The V gene's germline CDR1 is MDHEN and CDR2 SYDVKM. The V end lost 9 bases, the J end lost 4 bases, and 6 bases lay between the germline ends. The CDR3 DNA follows: TGTGCCAGTGGGGGCACCGGGGAGCTGTTTTTT. Encoded protein: CASGGTGELFF.